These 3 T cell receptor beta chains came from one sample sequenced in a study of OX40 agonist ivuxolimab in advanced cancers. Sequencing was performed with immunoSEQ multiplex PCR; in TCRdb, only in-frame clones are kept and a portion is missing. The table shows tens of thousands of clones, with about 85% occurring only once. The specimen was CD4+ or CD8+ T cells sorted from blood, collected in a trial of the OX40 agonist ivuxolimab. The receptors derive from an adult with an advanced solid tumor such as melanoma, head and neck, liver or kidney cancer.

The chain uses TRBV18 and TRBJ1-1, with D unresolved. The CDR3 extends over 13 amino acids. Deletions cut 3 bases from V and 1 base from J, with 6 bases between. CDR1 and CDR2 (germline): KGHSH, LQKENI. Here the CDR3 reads CASSPQRNTEAFF. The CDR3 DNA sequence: TGTGCCAGCTCACCGCAGAGGAACACTGAAGCTTTCTTT.

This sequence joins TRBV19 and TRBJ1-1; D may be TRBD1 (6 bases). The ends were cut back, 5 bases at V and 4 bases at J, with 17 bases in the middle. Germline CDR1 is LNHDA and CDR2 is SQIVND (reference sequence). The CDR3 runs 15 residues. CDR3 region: CASSGAGAEGTEAFF. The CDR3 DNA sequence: TGTGCCAGTAGTGGGGCAGGGGCCGAGGGCACTGAAGCTTTCTTT.

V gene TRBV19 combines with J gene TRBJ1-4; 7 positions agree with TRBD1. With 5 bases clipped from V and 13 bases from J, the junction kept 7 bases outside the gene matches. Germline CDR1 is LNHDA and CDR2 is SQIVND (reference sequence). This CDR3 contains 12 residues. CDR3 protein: CASSFRTGGLFF. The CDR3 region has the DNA TGTGCCAGTAGTTTCCGGACAGGCGGACTGTTTTTT. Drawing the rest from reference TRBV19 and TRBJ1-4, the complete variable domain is DGGITQSPKYLFRKEGQNVTLSCEQNLNHDAMYWYRQDPGQGLRLIYYSQIVNDFQKGDIAEGYSVSREKKESFPLTVTSAQKNPTAFYLCASSFRTGGLFFGSGTQLSVL.